This record covers a single T cell receptor (beta chain). Authors' data handling: Reference gene primer amplification gave nucleated cell count estimates. The protocol was immunoSEQ multiplex PCR, while the TCRdb copy is restricted to in-frame clones and leaves out a portion. The V and J calls and clone size are taken from that table; D and trimming were inferred from the DNA. The sample comprises roughly 53,000 clones, around 87% of which are singletons, and over 4.5% rests with the top ten. The record originates from a study of blood T cell repertoires in COVID-19. Looking at the study overall: COVID-19 samples collected from the United States, Italy and Spain covered acute and convalescent phases. T cells, B-cell-depleted T cells, or PBMCs supplied cDNA or gDNA.

Per the germline V gene, CDR1 is MDHEN and CDR2 is SYDVKM. The CDR3 is made up of 14 amino acids. Losses at the gene ends were 6 bases for V and 3 bases for J; bases not matched to a gene: 2. The chain links TRBV28 to TRBJ2-7; 13 bases are a match to TRBD2. The source is a man aged 35-49 years with active COVID-19. The material sequenced was peripheral blood. The CDR3: CASRGLAGIYEQYF. Written as DNA, the CDR3 is TGTGCCAGCAGGGGACTAGCGGGAATCTACGAGCAGTACTTC.